This entry describes one T cell receptor beta chain. This entry is derived from a study of T cell changes during pregnancy in multiple sclerosis. Some clones are missing from TCRdb's copy, which holds only in-frame ones; the method was immunoSEQ multiplex PCR. The sample yields about 33,000 clones, approximately 92% seen once. The V gene lost 3 bases and the J gene lost 7 bases, with 15 bases spanning the gap. The CDR3 length is 14 residues. Germline CDR1 reads MDHEN; CDR2 reads SYDVKM. The chain recombines TRBV28 with TRBJ1-2; a possible D gene is TRBD1 (6 bases). The source of this sequence is a female donor with multiple sclerosis, enrolled in a pregnancy study. Input material: PBMCs (not recorded whether the cells were cultured). The CDR3 reads CASSFAAGAIGYTF. Written as DNA, the CDR3 is TGTGCCAGCAGTTTTGCGGCGGGGGCGATTGGCTACACCTTC.